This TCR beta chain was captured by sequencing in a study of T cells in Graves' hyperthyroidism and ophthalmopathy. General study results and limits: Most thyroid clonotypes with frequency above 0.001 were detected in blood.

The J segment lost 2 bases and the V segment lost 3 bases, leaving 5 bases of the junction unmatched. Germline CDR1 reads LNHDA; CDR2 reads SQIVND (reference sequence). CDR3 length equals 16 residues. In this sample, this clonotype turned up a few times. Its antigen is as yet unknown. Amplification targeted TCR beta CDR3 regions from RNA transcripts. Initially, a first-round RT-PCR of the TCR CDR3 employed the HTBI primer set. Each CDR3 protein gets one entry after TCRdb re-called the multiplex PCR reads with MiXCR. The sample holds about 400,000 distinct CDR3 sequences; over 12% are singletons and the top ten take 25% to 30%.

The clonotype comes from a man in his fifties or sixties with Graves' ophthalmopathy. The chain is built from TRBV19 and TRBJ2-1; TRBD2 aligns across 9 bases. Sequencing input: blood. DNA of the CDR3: TGTGCCAGTAGTATGAGTGCGGGAGGGACCTACAATGAGCAGTTCTTC. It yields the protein CASSMSAGGTYNEQFF.